A single sample is the source of the 13 T cell receptor beta chains below, sequenced in a study of T cell responses to AZD1222 COVID-19 vaccine. The method was immunoSEQ multiplex PCR; TCRdb's version includes in-frame clones alone and lacks a portion of them. The sample comprises over 150,000 clones, roughly nine tenths of which are singletons, and 5% to 6% rests with the top ten. This specimen was peripheral blood, taken on day 0 of MenACWY control vaccination. The receptors shown here come from an adult in good health.

The chain links TRBV10-3 to TRBJ2-7, with 11 bases identical to TRBD2. The J segment lost 2 bases and the V segment lost 3 bases, leaving 6 bases of the junction unmatched. Germline assignment: CDR1 ENHRY and CDR2 SYGVKD. The CDR3 covers 16 residues. The CDR3 DNA sequence: TGTGCCATCAGTGACCCAGCTAGCGGGAGGACCTACGAGCAGTACTTC. It codes for CAISDPASGRTYEQYF.

This clone has a single count. This chain joins TRBV7-6 and TRBJ1-1; no clear D. This CDR3 is 16 amino acids long. Germline-derived CDR1 and CDR2 are SGHVS and FNYEAQ. V shed 5 bases and J shed 0 bases, with 16 bases lying between them. The chain's CDR3 is CASSALTGEMNTEAFF. CDR3 in DNA: TGTGCCAGCAGCGCCCTCACCGGGGAGATGAACACTGAAGCTTTCTTT.

This clone was detected a few times. The chain combines TRBV19 with TRBJ2-1, with D hard to call. V was cut by 6 bases and J by 8 bases, with 11 bases left in between. This CDR3 is 12 amino acids long. Per germline, CDR1 LNHDA and CDR2 SQIVND (reference sequence). CDR3 in amino acids: CASSVGVYEQFF. The CDR3 bases are TGTGCCAGTAGCGTAGGAGTCTATGAGCAGTTCTTC.

In DNA, the CDR3 is TGTGCCAGCAGCCCTGAGCGGGAGGGCCTTTACAATGAGCAGTTCTTC. It yields the protein CASSPEREGLYNEQFF. The chain employs TRBV7-3 and TRBJ2-1; 10 bases are a match to TRBD2. This CDR3 has 16 residues. CDR1 is SGHTA and CDR2 is FQGTGA in the germline V gene. J gave up 4 bases and V 5 bases, and 8 bases lay outside the gene matches. Drawing the rest from reference TRBV7-3 and TRBJ2-1, the complete variable domain is GAGVSQTPSNKVTEKGKYVELRCDPISGHTALYWYRQSLGQGPEFLIYFQGTGAADDSGLPNDRFFAVRPEGSVSTLKIQRTERGDSAVYLCASSPEREGLYNEQFFGPGTRLTVL.

The V call is TRBV12-2, the J call TRBJ1-1; the listed D gene, TRBD1, was not tested against the DNA. TRBV12-2 is assigned pseudogene status. This CDR3 is built from 18 residues. The chain's CDR3 is CASRLDRTGYRGWTEAFF. In DNA, the CDR3 is TGTGCAAGTCGCTTAGATAGGACAGGGTATCGGGGTTGGACTGAAGCTTTCTTT.

The rearrangement joins TRBV5-4 to TRBJ1-1; 7 nucleotides agree with TRBD1. The length of the CDR3 is 14 residues. V gave up 2 bases and J gave up 3 bases; unmatched junction bases: 4. Germline CDR1 and CDR2: SGHNT and YYREEE (reference sequence). CDR3 sequence reads: CASSFVTGYTEAFF. The CDR3 DNA follows: TGTGCCAGCAGCTTCGTGACAGGGTACACTGAAGCTTTCTTT.

This clone was seen just once. The CDR3: CASGIPGGYGYTF. In nucleotides, the CDR3 is TGTGCCAGTGGAATTCCAGGGGGATATGGCTACACCTTC. The gene calls are TRBV5-6 and TRBJ1-2; 7 bases align to TRBD1. CDR3 length: 13 amino acids. Germline values: CDR1 SGHDT, CDR2 YYEEEE. With V trimmed by 8 bases and J by 5 bases, 9 bases remained unmatched. Based on the CDR3 plus reference TRBV5-6 and TRBJ1-2, the full variable domain is DAGVTQSPTHLIKTRGQQVTLRCSPKSGHDTVSWYQQALGQGPQFIFQYYEEEERQRGNFPDRFSGHQFPNYSSELNVNALLLGDSALYLCASGIPGGYGYTFGSGTRLTVV.

V is TRBV28 and J is TRBJ1-5; D is unclear. Germline V gene data show CDR1 as MDHEN and CDR2 as SYDVKM. The length of the CDR3 is 17 residues. With 1 base removed from V and 2 bases from J, the gap between germline ends came to 15 bases. CDR3 nucleotide sequence: TGTGCCAGCAGTTTATCCTTAAGGAAAGGTGGCAATCAGCCCCAGCATTTT. It specifies CASSLSLRKGGNQPQHF. The variable domain in full, completed from reference TRBV28 and TRBJ1-5, reads DVKVTQSSRYLVKRTGEKVFLECVQDMDHENMFWYRQDPGLGLRLIYFSYDVKMKEKGDIPEGYSVSREKKERFSLILESASTNQTSMYLCASSLSLRKGGNQPQHFGDGTRLSIL.

Here the CDR3 reads CASSLIGENTQYF. In DNA form, the CDR3 reads TGTGCCAGCAGCTTAATAGGGGAAAATACGCAGTATTTT. V and J are TRBV11-2 and TRBJ2-3, with D possibly matching TRBD1 (5 bases). CDR3 length: 13 amino acids. Germline V lookup: CDR1 SGHAT, CDR2 FQNNGV. V was trimmed by 2 bases and J by 7 bases, leaving 10 bases between them.

The chain employs TRBV28 and TRBJ2-3; 7 bases fit TRBD1. Germline assignment: CDR1 MDHEN and CDR2 SYDVKM. The CDR3 has 15 residues. Unmatched junction bases numbered 10, after V lost 8 bases and J lost 2 bases. CDR3 bases: TGTGCCAGCGGGGGCCCGGACAGGACCACAGATACGCAGTATTTT. It codes for CASGGPDRTTDTQYF.

The chain couples TRBV28 to TRBJ1-4; the match to TRBD1 covers 8 bases. V lost 6 bases to trimming and J lost 4 bases; unmatched junction nucleotides: 7. Germline assignment: CDR1 MDHEN and CDR2 SYDVKM. The CDR3 has 15 residues. The CDR3 sequence is CASRFTGGINEKLFF. The DNA of the CDR3 is TGTGCCAGCAGGTTCACAGGGGGTATTAATGAAAAACTGTTTTTT.

The chain employs TRBV21-1 and TRBJ1-5; the table's D gene call, TRBD1, was not cross checked with the DNA. TRBV21-1 is recorded as a pseudogene. CDR3 length: 12 residues. The CDR3 region has the DNA TGTGCCAGCAGCGCGGACAGGGCGAAGGGGCATTTT. It yields the protein CASSADRAKGHF.

The chain is built from TRBV3-1 (or the pseudogene TRBV3-2) and TRBJ1-2, with TRBD1 identical over 7 bases. The CDR3 is 14 amino acids. Germline values: CDR1 LGHDT, CDR2 YNNKEL (reference sequence). Trimming removed 3 bases from V and 4 bases from J; junction bases left unmatched: 5. The CDR3 spells CASSQVGGVYGYTF. CDR3 bases: TGTGCCAGCAGCCAGGTAGGGGGCGTCTATGGCTACACCTTC.